The rows below give T cell receptor beta chains drawn from one sample of a study of Graves' ophthalmopathy and Graves' hyperthyroidism. TCRdb fed the multiplex PCR reads into MiXCR, producing one record per CDR3 protein. Counted here are 740,000 or so distinct CDR3 sequences, 40% occurring once; the ten biggest clones make up roughly 46%. What was sequenced was peripheral blood. The receptors were gathered from an adult man with Graves' ophthalmopathy. CDR3s include the opening cysteine and the closing phenylalanine or tryptophan. The D gene is left open where the match is weak. Some rows mark clone size as missing; the rest say once, few, many or name a class of expanded clone.

D	V	J	size	DNA	CDR3
TRBD2	TRBV15	TRBJ2-7	many	TGTGCCACCAGCAGAGATAGCGGGAGGCAATACGACGAGCAGTACTTC	CATSRDSGRQYDEQYF
-	TRBV4-1	TRBJ1-1	-	TGCGCCAGCAGCCAATTTTGGCAGACGAACACTGAAGCTTTCTTT	CASSQFWQTNTEAFF
TRBD1	TRBV20-1	TRBJ2-5	few	TGCAGTGCTAGACGCAGGGGGCGGGAGACCCAGTACTTC	CSARRRGRETQYF
-	TRBV7-2	TRBJ2-7	many	TGTGCCAGCCAAGACAGGAGCTCCTACGAGCAGTACTTC	CASQDRSSYEQYF
-	TRBV2	TRBJ1-6	many	TGTGCCAGCAGTGGCCCAAATTCACCCCTCCACTTT	CASSGPNSPLHF
-	TRBV20-1	TRBJ1-2	many	TGCAGTGCTAGAGTGTCCGGGACGAAAGGCTACACCTTC	CSARVSGTKGYTF
TRBD1	TRBV12-3/TRBV12-4	TRBJ2-7	-	TGTGCCAGCAGTTCGGGACAGGTGGTGTACGAGCAGTACTTC	CASSSGQVVYEQYF
TRBD1	TRBV2	TRBJ2-5	-	TGTGCCAGCAGTAGGGACAGGGGGCGCGTGACCCAGTACTTC	CASSRDRGRVTQYF
-	TRBV7-9	TRBJ2-5	-	TGCGCCAGCAGCCAAGACGCGTCACGGAGAGGCACCGGGGACCAAGAGACCCAGTACTTC	CASSQDASRRGTGDQETQYF
-	TRBV7-2	TRBJ2-5	-	TGTGCCAGCAGTAGCGGCCCCGCGGGGTCGGAGACCCAGAACTTC	CASSSGPAGSETQNF
TRBD1	TRBV29-1	TRBJ2-7	many	TGCAGCGTTGAAGATCCAGAGACAGGGAGTTCCTACGAGCAGTACTTC	CSVEDPETGSSYEQYF
-	TRBV5-6	TRBJ1-6	-	TGTGCCAGCAGCTTGAATGCCAAGGCTACACCCCTCCACTTT	CASSLNAKATPLHF
-	TRBV29-1	TRBJ2-1	-	TGCAGCGTTGTTTTCCGGGAGCTATCCTACAATGAGCAGTTCTTC	CSVVFRELSYNEQFF
-	TRBV20-1	TRBJ2-5	-	TGCAGTGCTAGTCCGGGGGAAAGGGTAGAAGAGACCCAGTACTTC	CSASPGERVEETQYF
-	TRBV20-1	TRBJ2-6	many	TGCAGTGCTAGGCGGGACCTGACTGGGGCCAACGTCCTGACTTTC	CSARRDLTGANVLTF
-	TRBV4-3	TRBJ1-4	-	TGCGCCAGCAGCCAAGTAAGGAGAGAAGAAAAACTGTTTTTT	CASSQVRREEKLFF
TRBD2	TRBV20-1	TRBJ2-7	once	TGCAGTGCTAGAGATACTAGCGGGAGCCGTTACTACGAGCAGTACTTC	CSARDTSGSRYYEQYF
TRBD1	TRBV5-1	TRBJ2-5	few	TGCGCCAGCAGCTTGGACCCTGGACAGGGGAAGACCCAGTACTTC	CASSLDPGQGKTQYF
TRBD1	TRBV10-3	TRBJ1-2	-	TGTGCCAGCAGTTTATTCGCAGGGGGCCGCTCTGGAAACACCTTC	CASSLFAGGRSGNTF
-	TRBV29-1	TRBJ2-3	few	TGCAGCGTTGGGGACGGCGGTGCAGATACGCAGTATTTT	CSVGDGGADTQYF
TRBD1	TRBV7-9	TRBJ2-7	few	TGTGCCAGCAGCCCGAACGAGGGGGCGGACGAGCAGTACTTC	CASSPNEGADEQYF
TRBD1	TRBV14	TRBJ1-1	few	TGTGCCAGCAGCAAGGACAGGGTCACTGAAGCTTTCTTT	CASSKDRVTEAFF
-	TRBV29-1	TRBJ1-1	-	TGCAGCGTTGGGGGCAGGTTGAACACTGAAGCTTTCTTT	CSVGGRLNTEAFF
-	TRBV7-9	TRBJ2-2	once	TGTGCCAGCAGCCGGGGACCAGCGGTAAACACCGGGGAGCTGTTTTTT	CASSRGPAVNTGELFF
TRBD1	TRBV29-1	TRBJ2-6	-	TGCAGCGTTGGCGGACAGGGGGGGACTAAGAGCTCTGGGGCCAACGTCCTGACTTTC	CSVGGQGGTKSSGANVLTF
TRBD2	TRBV5-1	TRBJ2-7	few	TGCGCCAGCAGCCCCCAGACTAGCGGGCTCTACGAGCAGTACTTC	CASSPQTSGLYEQYF
TRBD2	TRBV29-1	TRBJ2-7	few	TGCAGCGTTGAATCGGTAGCGGGAGGGCAGTACTTC	CSVESVAGGQYF
TRBD1	TRBV7-6	TRBJ2-7	many	TGTGCCAGCAGCGGAGGACAGGGTTACGAGCAGTACTTC	CASSGGQGYEQYF
-	TRBV15	TRBJ1-5	many	TGTGCCACCAGCAGGCTAGCAGCGTTTCAGCCCCAGCATTTT	CATSRLAAFQPQHF
-	TRBV5-1	TRBJ1-1	-	TGCGCCAGCAGTGAGGAGTTGAGGGCTTTCTTT	CASSEELRAFF
TRBD1	TRBV20-1	TRBJ2-5	-	TGCAGTGCAACTGGGACAGGCGGGTACATAGAGCAGTACTTC	CSATGTGGYIEQYF
-	TRBV7-2	TRBJ2-7	many	TGTGCCAGCAGCTTAGTCCACACAAGACAGGACTACGAGCAGTACTTC	CASSLVHTRQDYEQYF
-	TRBV25-1	TRBJ2-2	few	TGTGCCAGCAGCCAAGATGTAGGGGCCGGGGAGCTGTTTTTT	CASSQDVGAGELFF
-	TRBV19	TRBJ2-2	-	TGTGCCAGTAGTATAGGTTCGGAACCCACCGGGGAGCTGTTTTTT	CASSIGSEPTGELFF
-	TRBV9	TRBJ1-4	-	TGTGCCAGCAGCGATACCGGGGGAACTAATGAAAAACTGTTTTTT	CASSDTGGTNEKLFF
-	TRBV10-3	TRBJ1-2	many	TGTGCCATCAGTCCTAGTGTTGGGTATGGCTACACCTTC	CAISPSVGYGYTF
-	TRBV30	TRBJ1-3	-	TGTGCCTGGAGTCCATACTCCGCCGTTCTCAGCACCCGAAACTCCGGAAACACCATATATTTT	CAWSPYSAVLSTRNSGNTIYF
TRBD2	TRBV7-2	TRBJ2-7	-	TGTGCCAGCAGCTTAGTCGGACTAGTCTGGAGCTCCTACGAGCAGTACTTC	CASSLVGLVWSSYEQYF
-	TRBV7-9	TRBJ1-3	-	TGTGCCTGGAGCTCTGGAAACACCATATATTTT	CAWSSGNTIYF
-	TRBV9	TRBJ1-2	many	TGTGCCAGCAGCCCCTCACTCGGGCACGGATATGGCTACACCTTC	CASSPSLGHGYGYTF
-	TRBV7-3	TRBJ1-6	many	TGTGCCAGCAGCCCCGCGAATAATTCACCCCTCCACTTT	CASSPANNSPLHF
-	TRBV7-6	TRBJ2-2	few	TGTGCCAGCAGCTTACAGGGGACCGCCGGGGAGCTGTTTTTT	CASSLQGTAGELFF
TRBD2	TRBV25-1	TRBJ2-7	-	TGTGCCAGCAGTAAATCTTTAGCGGGAGGCTCGGCCTACGAGCAGTACTTC	CASSKSLAGGSAYEQYF
-	TRBV15	TRBJ2-5	many	TGTGCCACCAGACTTGAATGGGGGCAAGAGACCCAGTACTTC	CATRLEWGQETQYF
-	TRBV4-3	TRBJ1-2	-	TGCGCCAGCAGCCAAGCCCACGGACAGCTCGACTATGGCTACACCTTC	CASSQAHGQLDYGYTF
TRBD2	TRBV10-3	TRBJ2-5	-	TGTGCCATCAGCCCAGCCGGGACTAGCGAGTACCAAGAGACCCAGTACTTC	CAISPAGTSEYQETQYF
-	TRBV25-1	TRBJ1-1	-	TGTGCCAGCAGGGAGTCGGGACACGACACTGAAGCTTTCTTT	CASRESGHDTEAFF
TRBD1	TRBV24-1	TRBJ1-5	-	TGTGCCAGCAGTTTATCAGGGACAGAAGATCAGCCCCAGCATTTT	CASSLSGTEDQPQHF
-	TRBV9	TRBJ1-4	few	TGTGCCAGCAGCGACCGCCGGGACGGAGGGGAAAAACTGTTTTTT	CASSDRRDGGEKLFF
-	TRBV19	TRBJ1-1	-	TGTGCCAGTCGGGACCGATTAAGAAACACTGAAGCTTTCTTT	CASRDRLRNTEAFF
TRBD2	TRBV20-1	TRBJ2-7	few	TGCAGTGCCTCCGCTCAGATAGCGGGACCTTACGAGCAGTACTTC	CSASAQIAGPYEQYF
-	TRBV7-9	TRBJ2-7	many	TGTGCCAGCAGCTTAACCAGGGCCTACGAGCAGTACTTC	CASSLTRAYEQYF
-	TRBV7-3	TRBJ1-2	many	TGTGCCAGCAGCTTAAGGGGGGACGGAAACTATGGCTACACCTTC	CASSLRGDGNYGYTF
TRBD1	TRBV13	TRBJ1-1	-	TGTGCCAGCAGGTCTCTAGACAGGGCTACCATGAACACTGAAGCTTTCTTT	CASRSLDRATMNTEAFF
-	TRBV7-8	TRBJ1-6	-	TGTGCCAGCAGCAAAGGGGGGGAGTCACCCCTCCACTTT	CASSKGGESPLHF
-	TRBV7-9	TRBJ1-1	many	TGTGCCAGCAGCCTTAGGGATACCCTGAACACTGAAGCTTTCTTT	CASSLRDTLNTEAFF
-	TRBV6-6	TRBJ1-1	-	TGTGCCAGCAGACGGAACAGGGACCCCACGACTGAAGCTTTCTTT	CASRRNRDPTTEAFF